This entry features one T cell receptor (beta chain) sequence. The antigen remains undetermined. Profiling relied on immunoSEQ multiplex PCR, and the TCRdb table lists in-frame clones only, not all of them. The data contain 120,000 to 150,000 clones, around 90% of them seen just once; the ten biggest clones take up 2.5% to 3%. This specimen belongs to a study of T cell responses to AZD1222 COVID-19 vaccine. This CDR3 region has 14 residues. CDR1 SGHDT and CDR2 YYEEEE come from the germline V gene. The V and J ends lost 3 bases and 7 bases, in that order; junction bases with no gene match: 2. Study observations and caveats: Most donors were white British and more were female, and clonal diversity was possibly underestimated. The study reported that nearly half of spike-specific TCRs target unmutated variant regions. Repertoires were obtained only post-peak T cell response. The study identified only a handful of AZD1222 recipients as seropositive at baseline.

The clonotype originates from an adult in good health. Sample: peripheral blood, taken on day 0 of MenACWY control vaccination. This rearrangement joins TRBV5-6 to TRBJ2-1; 12 bases map to TRBD2. The CDR3 DNA is TGTGCCAGCAGCTGGGGGACTAGCGGGAATGAGCAGTTCTTC. Translation gives CASSWGTSGNEQFF.